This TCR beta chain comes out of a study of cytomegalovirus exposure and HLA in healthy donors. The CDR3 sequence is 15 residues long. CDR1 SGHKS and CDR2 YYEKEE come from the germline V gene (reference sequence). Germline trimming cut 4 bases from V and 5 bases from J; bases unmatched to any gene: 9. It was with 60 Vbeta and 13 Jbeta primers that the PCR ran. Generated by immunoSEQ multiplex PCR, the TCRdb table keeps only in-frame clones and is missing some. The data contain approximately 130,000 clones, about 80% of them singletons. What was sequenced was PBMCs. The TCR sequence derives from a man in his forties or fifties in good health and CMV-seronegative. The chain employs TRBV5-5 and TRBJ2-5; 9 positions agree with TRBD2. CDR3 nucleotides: TGTGCCAGCAGCCTGGGGCTAGCGGGAACGGAGACCCAGTACTTC. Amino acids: CASSLGLAGTETQYF.